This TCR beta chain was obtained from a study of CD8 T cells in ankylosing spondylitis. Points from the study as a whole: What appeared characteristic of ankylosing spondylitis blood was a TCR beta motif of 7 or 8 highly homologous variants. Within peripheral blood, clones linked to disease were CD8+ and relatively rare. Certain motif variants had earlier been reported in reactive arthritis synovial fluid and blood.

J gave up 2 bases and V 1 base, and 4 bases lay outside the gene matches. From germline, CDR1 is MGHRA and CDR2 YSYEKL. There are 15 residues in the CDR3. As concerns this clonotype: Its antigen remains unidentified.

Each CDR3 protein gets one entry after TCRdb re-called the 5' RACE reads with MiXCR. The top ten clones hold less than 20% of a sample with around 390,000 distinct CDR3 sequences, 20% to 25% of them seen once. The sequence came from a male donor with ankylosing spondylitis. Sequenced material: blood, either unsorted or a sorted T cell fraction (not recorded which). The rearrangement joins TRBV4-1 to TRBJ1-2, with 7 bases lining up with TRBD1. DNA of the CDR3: TGCGCCAGCAGCCAAGCAGGGGGAGAAAACTATGGCTACACCTTC. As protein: CASSQAGGENYGYTF.